The rows below give T cell receptor beta chains drawn from one sample of a study of early T cells in non-severe SARS-CoV-2 infection. MiXCR was run by TCRdb on the 5' RACE reads, yielding one entry per CDR3 protein. The sample lists 100,000 to 150,000 distinct CDR3 sequences; under 15% were seen once. The material sequenced was whole blood. The receptors here all came from an adult who was a healthcare worker with PCR-confirmed SARS-CoV-2 infection or an uninfected control (not recorded which). CDR3s include the opening cysteine and the closing phenylalanine or tryptophan. D genes are given only for firm matches. Size tells how often a clone was seen (once, few, many) or the class of an expanded clone, and some rows leave it out.

D gene	clone size	V gene	J gene	CDR3 DNA	CDR3 protein
NA	many	TRBV7-9	TRBJ2-3	TGTGCCAGCAGCGGATTGGGGGATACGCAGTATTTT	CASSGLGDTQYF
NA	NA	TRBV5-4	TRBJ2-7	TGTGCCAGCAGCTTGGGGGTAGCCGAGACTTCCCGCTACGAGCAGTACTTC	CASSLGVAETSRYEQYF
NA	NA	TRBV4-1	TRBJ2-3	TGCGCCAGCATGGAACTAGGGGCAGATACGCAGTATTTT	CASMELGADTQYF
NA	many	TRBV3-1	TRBJ2-1	TGTGCCAGTTCATGGACGGGACCCAGGAATCTTGAGCAGTTCTTC	CASSWTGPRNLEQFF
NA	NA	TRBV12-3/TRBV12-4	TRBJ1-1	TGTGCCAGCAGCACCTCCGACCTAGAAGCTTTCTTT	CASSTSDLEAFF
NA	NA	TRBV12-3/TRBV12-4	TRBJ2-3	TGTGCCAGCAGCCTCACTAGAAATACGCAGTATTTT	CASSLTRNTQYF
NA	few	TRBV5-1	TRBJ2-3	TGCGCCAGCAGCTTGGCGGCCGGGACGTCCACAGATACGCAGTATTTT	CASSLAAGTSTDTQYF
NA	few	TRBV20-1	TRBJ1-1	TGCAGTGCTAGAGATACCGGCACTGAAGCTTTCTTT	CSARDTGTEAFF
TRBD2	few	TRBV7-3	TRBJ2-2	TGTGCCAGCCTACGACCGGGACTAGCGGGTGAGGGGGAGCTGTTTTTT	CASLRPGLAGEGELFF
NA	NA	TRBV6-1	TRBJ1-2	TGTGCCAGCAGTTCCCCAGTCCCCTCTAACTATGGCTACACCTTC	CASSSPVPSNYGYTF
NA	NA	TRBV27	TRBJ2-2	TGTGCCAGCAGTTTATCCCGGACACCTCCCACCGGGGAGCTGTTTTTT	CASSLSRTPPTGELFF
TRBD1	NA	TRBV10-3	TRBJ1-1	TGTGCCATCAGCCGGGACAGGGGAATGGACACTGAAGCTTTCTTT	CAISRDRGMDTEAFF
TRBD2	many	TRBV7-9	TRBJ2-7	TGTGCCAGCAGCTTACTAGCGGACACCTACGAGCAGTACTTC	CASSLLADTYEQYF
NA	NA	TRBV7-8	TRBJ2-2	TGTGCCAGCAACGAAAACGGGGGTTCGAGGTTTTTT	CASNENGGSRFF
NA	few	TRBV20-1	TRBJ2-7	TGCAGTGCCACCTTACTTCTATCCTACGAGCAGTACTTC	CSATLLLSYEQYF
TRBD2	NA	TRBV11-3	TRBJ2-1	TGTGCCAGCAGCTCCGCGGGCGGGGGGTTTAATGAGCAGTTCTTC	CASSSAGGGFNEQFF
NA	NA	TRBV7-9	TRBJ1-2	TGTGCCAGCAGCTTAGCGGAGGGGGGCTATGGCTACACCTTC	CASSLAEGGYGYTF
NA	NA	TRBV7-6	TRBJ2-3	TGTGCCAGCAGCTCATATGACTCGACAGATACGCAGTATTTT	CASSSYDSTDTQYF
NA	few	TRBV5-1	TRBJ2-7	TGCGCCAGCAGCTCAACCACAGCGGGCGAGCAGTACTTC	CASSSTTAGEQYF
NA	NA	TRBV9	TRBJ1-1	TGTGCCAGCAGCGTCCAGGAAGGGACGGAACAGAACACTGAAGCTTTCTTT	CASSVQEGTEQNTEAFF
NA	many	TRBV29-1	TRBJ1-1	TGCAGCGTTGTCTCCTGGGTAGGTGGACAGCGGGATACTGAAGCTTTCTTT	CSVVSWVGGQRDTEAFF
NA	few	TRBV6-1	TRBJ2-5	TGTGCCAGCAGTGAAGGGCTAGCTCGAGAGACCCAGTACTTC	CASSEGLARETQYF